These 21 T cell receptor beta chains share one sample of origin, sequenced in a study of T cells in Graves' hyperthyroidism and ophthalmopathy. The TCR beta CDR3 regions underwent amplification using RNA transcripts as the source. With the HTBI primer set, the TCR CDR3 went through a first round of RT-PCR. TCRdb redid the calling of the multiplex PCR reads with MiXCR, one entry per CDR3 protein. The profile shows about half a million distinct CDR3 sequences, 15% to 20% of them singletons. The sequenced sample was blood. The source is a woman in her thirties with Graves' ophthalmopathy.

The rearrangement uses TRBV6-6 and TRBJ1-5; 9 bases are a match to TRBD1. The junction had 7 bases not matched to a gene; V was cut back by 4 bases and J by 0 bases. Per germline, CDR1 MNHNY and CDR2 SVGAGI (reference sequence). The CDR3 length is 17 residues. The CDR3 DNA is TGTGCCAGCAGTTCAAGACAGGGGGGACTTAGCAATCAGCCCCAGCATTTT. It encodes CASSSRQGGLSNQPQHF.

This clonotype was observed many times. V and J are TRBV7-3 and TRBJ2-1; 8 bases agree with TRBD2. This CDR3 region has 15 residues. Losses at the gene ends were 6 bases for V and 0 bases for J; bases not matched to a gene: 4. Germline V CDR1 and CDR2: SGHTA, FQGTGA. The CDR3, as DNA: TGTGCCAGCAGGGTAGCGGGGAGCTCCTACAATGAGCAGTTCTTC. It encodes CASRVAGSSYNEQFF.

This clonotype showed up just once. This rearrangement joins TRBV19 to TRBJ1-5; the D is unclear. This CDR3 has 17 amino acids. The V and J ends lost 3 bases and 5 bases respectively, with 20 bases between them. Germline V gives CDR1 LNHDA, CDR2 SQIVND (reference sequence). CDR3 region: CASSISSGRVPYQPQHF. As DNA, the CDR3 is TGTGCCAGTAGTATCTCATCCGGGAGGGTACCGTATCAGCCCCAGCATTTT. Using reference TRBV19 and TRBJ1-5 for the parts outside the CDR3, the full variable domain is DGGITQSPKYLFRKEGQNVTLSCEQNLNHDAMYWYRQDPGQGLRLIYYSQIVNDFQKGDIAEGYSVSREKKESFPLTVTSAQKNPTAFYLCASSISSGRVPYQPQHFGDGTRLSIL.

The rearrangement links TRBV6-1 to TRBJ2-7, with a weak D call TRBD1 (6 bases). CDR3 length: 14 residues. The germline V gene encodes CDR1 MNHNS and CDR2 SASEGT. Trimming shortened V by 6 bases and J by 1 base, and 13 bases separated the two germline ends. The CDR3 sequence: CASSFDRTSYEQYF. The CDR3 DNA is TGTGCCAGCAGCTTCGACAGGACTTCCTACGAGCAGTACTTC.

The rearrangement joins TRBV4-3 to TRBJ2-2, with 10 bases that match TRBD2. CDR3 length: 18 amino acids. The trim removed 1 base at V and 7 bases at J, leaving 12 bases unmatched. Per germline, CDR1 LGHNA and CDR2 YSLEER. DNA of the CDR3: TGCGCCAGCAGCCAAGGGATCCTAGCGGGAGCGGACGGCGGGGAGCTGTTTTTT. Amino acid sequence: CASSQGILAGADGGELFF.

In its sample, this clonotype was seen many times. The V gene is TRBV4-3, the J gene TRBJ2-3, with TRBD2 matching 7 bases. The CDR3 contains 15 residues. With 4 bases clipped from V and 1 base from J, the junction kept 5 bases outside the gene matches. Germline CDR1 is LGHNA and CDR2 is YSLEER. The CDR3 is CASSPPSGRTDTQYF. CDR3 bases: TGCGCCAGCAGCCCTCCTAGCGGACGCACAGATACGCAGTATTTT.

This clonotype was seen repeatedly, ten times or more. V and J are TRBV6-4 and TRBJ1-5, with D unresolved. Per germline, CDR1 MRHNA and CDR2 SNTAGT. The CDR3 is made up of 13 amino acids. Trimming took off 3 bases at V and 2 bases at J, with 5 bases between the two ends. For the CDR3, the DNA is TGTGCCAGCAGTGAGGATGGCAATCAGCCCCAGCATTTT. Amino acid sequence: CASSEDGNQPQHF.

This clonotype was seen only a few times. The rearrangement joins TRBV7-9 to TRBJ2-7; maybe TRBD1 (5 bases). Germline values: CDR1 SEHNR, CDR2 FQNEAQ (reference sequence). The CDR3 is made up of 16 amino acids. V lost 1 base to trimming and J lost 1 base, with 14 bases between them. The DNA of the CDR3 is TGTGCCAGCAGCTTAGGAAGTCCAGGGCTTTCCTACGAGCAGTACTTC. Protein product: CASSLGSPGLSYEQYF.

In this sample, this clonotype turned up a few times. The chain links TRBV11-1 to TRBJ2-6, with TRBD2 as a possible D gene (5 bases). The V and J ends lost 3 bases and 2 bases respectively, with 11 bases between them. CDR1 SGHAT and CDR2 FQDESV come from the germline V gene (reference sequence). The CDR3 is made up of 16 amino acids. The CDR3 nucleotides are TGTGCCAGCAGCTTCGCGGGCCCAACTGGGGCCAACGTCCTGACTTTC. Translation: CASSFAGPTGANVLTF.

Of note for this clonotype: This may be a read error: a much more frequent sequence differs by one nucleotide. The chain combines TRBV7-9 with TRBJ1-2; 7 bases map to TRBD1. The CDR3 is 15 amino acids. Germline-derived CDR1 and CDR2 are SEHNR and FQNEAQ (reference sequence). CDR3 nucleotide sequence: TGTGCCAGCAGCCCCAGCGGACAGGCGAACTATGGCTGCACCTTC. This encodes CASSPSGQANYGCTF.

This clonotype was counted between two and nine times. This chain uses TRBV18 with TRBJ1-2; the match to TRBD1 covers 11 bases. Germline assignment: CDR1 KGHSH and CDR2 LQKENI. This CDR3 comprises 14 residues. Trimming at V came to 2 bases and at J to 10 bases, leaving 6 bases not matched to a gene. In nucleotides, the CDR3 is TGTGCCAGCTCACCAGGGACAGGGGGAAATGACTACACCTTC. Its translation: CASSPGTGGNDYTF.

The chain recombines TRBV2 with TRBJ1-5; D gene unclear. In germline, CDR1 is SNHLY, CDR2 FYNNEI. The CDR3 extends over 15 amino acids. V was clipped by 7 bases and J by 0 bases, with 13 bases between them. The CDR3 region has the DNA TGTGCCAGCAAGGGTCGAGATTATAGCAATCAGCCCCAGCATTTT. Translating it yields CASKGRDYSNQPQHF.

The CDR3 DNA follows: TGCAGTGCTAGTAAGGGCGGGAGGGGCAATGAGCAGTTCTTC. Translated, it gives CSASKGGRGNEQFF. The chain couples TRBV20-1 to TRBJ2-1, with 9 nucleotides matching TRBD2. This CDR3 has 14 amino acids. V was pared by 3 bases and J by 6 bases, with 6 bases of the junction left unmatched. Germline CDR1 and CDR2: DFQATT and SNEGSKA (reference sequence).

In its sample, this clonotype was seen many times. The J gene is TRBJ2-7, the V gene TRBV10-3; no firm D call. CDR3 size: 12 residues. With 4 bases removed from V and 4 bases from J, the gap between germline ends came to 8 bases. Germline CDR1 is ENHRY and CDR2 is SYGVKD. The CDR3, as DNA: TGTGCCATCAGTGCACCAAAATACGAGCAGTACTTC. This codes for CAISAPKYEQYF.

This rearrangement joins TRBV6-1 to TRBJ1-2; 7 bases map to TRBD1. CDR3 length: 14 amino acids. Unmatched junction bases numbered 9, after V lost 6 bases and J lost 5 bases. Germline loops: CDR1 MNHNS, CDR2 SASEGT. CDR3 residues: CASSASTGWYGYTF. The DNA for the CDR3 is TGTGCCAGCAGCGCCTCGACAGGGTGGTATGGCTACACCTTC.

This clonotype was counted at least ten times. The chain recombines TRBV6-5 with TRBJ1-2, with D perhaps matching TRBD1 (5 bases). Germline lookup yields CDR1 MNHEY and CDR2 SVGAGI. CDR3 size: 16 residues. V lost 0 bases and J 2 bases, leaving 13 bases between the germline ends. CDR3 in amino acids: CASSYSGGDGNYGYTF. DNA for the CDR3: TGTGCCAGCAGTTACTCCGGTGGGGACGGAAACTATGGCTACACCTTC.

The chain employs TRBV7-9 and TRBJ1-2; D remains unclear. The CDR3 is 13 amino acids. V lost 5 bases, J lost 5 bases, and 12 bases lay in between. Germline assignment: CDR1 SEHNR and CDR2 FQNEAQ (reference sequence). The CDR3 DNA follows: TGTGCCAGCAGCGAAATGGCCGGGTATGGCTACACCTTC. Its translation is CASSEMAGYGYTF.

This clonotype has ten or more counts. One end of the junction does not line up with germline, which may come from a read error. The V and J genes are TRBV3-1 and TRBJ1-1; TRBD1 matches at 7 bases. The CDR3 totals 15 residues. Looked up from germline, CDR1 is LGHDT and CDR2 is YNNKEL (reference sequence). The DNA for the CDR3 is TGTGCCAACAGCCAACCGACAGGGACGAACACTGAAGCTTTCTTT. Amino acids: CANSQPTGTNTEAFF. The entire variable domain, with the rest obtained from reference TRBV3-1 and TRBJ1-1, is as follows: DTAVSQTPKYLVTQMGNDKSIKCEQNLGHDTMYWYKQDSKKFLKIMFSYNNKELIINETVPNRFSPKSPDKAHLNLHINSLELGDSAVYFCANSQPTGTNTEAFFGQGTRLTVV.

This clonotype was counted ten times or more. This rearrangement joins TRBV24-1 to TRBJ2-3, with 14 bases aligning to TRBD2. This CDR3 has 16 residues. V shed 4 bases, J shed 6 bases, and the junction held 5 bases outside the gene matches. Germline V gene data show CDR1 as KGHDR and CDR2 as SFDVKD. The CDR3 loop is CATSDPGTSGSDTQYF. CDR3 nucleotides: TGTGCCACCAGTGACCCCGGGACTAGCGGGAGTGATACGCAGTATTTT.

This clonotype was seen more than once but under ten times. The chain joins TRBV6-1 to TRBJ2-1, with a tentative D call TRBD2 (5 bases). The CDR3 length is 15 residues. The V gene lost 7 bases and the J gene lost 6 bases, with 19 bases spanning the gap. CDR1 is MNHNS, CDR2 SASEGT, per germline. CDR3 protein: CASKKALGAFNEQFF. The CDR3 DNA sequence: TGTGCCAGCAAAAAAGCCTTGGGAGCGTTCAATGAGCAGTTCTTC.

The CDR3 coding sequence is TGTGCCAGCAGTTCATTTCCCACAGGGGTCACTGAAGCTTTCTTT. Protein sequence: CASSSFPTGVTEAFF. This chain uses TRBV6-2 or TRBV6-3 with TRBJ1-1; the match to TRBD1 covers 7 bases. This CDR3 comprises 15 residues. V lost 4 bases, J lost 4 bases, and 9 bases stayed unmatched. Germline CDR1 reads MNHEY; CDR2 reads SVGEGT.